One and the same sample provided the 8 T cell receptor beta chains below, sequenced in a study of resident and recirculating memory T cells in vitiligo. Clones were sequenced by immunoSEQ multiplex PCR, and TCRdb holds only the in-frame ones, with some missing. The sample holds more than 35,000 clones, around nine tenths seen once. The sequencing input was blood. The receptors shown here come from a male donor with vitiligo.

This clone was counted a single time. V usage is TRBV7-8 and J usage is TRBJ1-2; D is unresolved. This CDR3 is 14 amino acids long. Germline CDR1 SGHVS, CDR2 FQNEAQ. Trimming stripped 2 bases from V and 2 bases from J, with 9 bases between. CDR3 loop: CASSLLPENYGYTF. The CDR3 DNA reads TGTGCCAGCAGCTTACTTCCGGAGAACTATGGCTACACCTTC.

CDR3 amino acids: CASSLRDRGRNQPQHF. The CDR3 DNA reads TGTGCCAGCAGCTTAAGGGACAGGGGGCGGAATCAGCCCCAGCATTTT. The rearrangement joins TRBV7-2 to TRBJ1-5, with TRBD1 identical over 12 bases. V lost 2 bases to trimming and J lost 4 bases; unmatched junction nucleotides: 3. Germline V gene sequence: CDR1 SGHTA, CDR2 FQGNSA. There are 16 residues in the CDR3.

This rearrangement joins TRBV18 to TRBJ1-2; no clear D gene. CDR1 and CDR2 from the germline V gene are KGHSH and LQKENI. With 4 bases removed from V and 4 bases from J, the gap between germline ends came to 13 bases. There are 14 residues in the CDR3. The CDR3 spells CASSLNQGSYGYTF. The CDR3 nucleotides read TGTGCCAGCTCACTTAACCAAGGGAGCTATGGCTACACCTTC.

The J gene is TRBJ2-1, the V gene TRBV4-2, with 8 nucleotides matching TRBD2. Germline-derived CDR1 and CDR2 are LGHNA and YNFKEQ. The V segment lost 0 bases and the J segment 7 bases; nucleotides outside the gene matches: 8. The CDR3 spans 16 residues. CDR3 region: CASSQDQERGKNEQFF. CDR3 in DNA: TGTGCCAGCAGCCAAGATCAGGAGCGGGGGAAGAATGAGCAGTTCTTC.

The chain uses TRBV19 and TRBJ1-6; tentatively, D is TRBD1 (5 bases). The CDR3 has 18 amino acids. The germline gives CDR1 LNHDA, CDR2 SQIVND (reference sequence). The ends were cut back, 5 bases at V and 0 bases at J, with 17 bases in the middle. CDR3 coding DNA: TGTGCCAGTAGTCCCATTCAGGGTTCCGGCTCCTATAATTCACCCCTCCACTTT. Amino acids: CASSPIQGSGSYNSPLHF.

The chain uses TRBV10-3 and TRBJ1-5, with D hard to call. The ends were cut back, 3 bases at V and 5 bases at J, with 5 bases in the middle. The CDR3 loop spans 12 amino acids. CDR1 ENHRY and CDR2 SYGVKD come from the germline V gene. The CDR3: CAISDGDQPQHF. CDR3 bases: TGTGCCATCAGTGACGGGGATCAGCCCCAGCATTTT.

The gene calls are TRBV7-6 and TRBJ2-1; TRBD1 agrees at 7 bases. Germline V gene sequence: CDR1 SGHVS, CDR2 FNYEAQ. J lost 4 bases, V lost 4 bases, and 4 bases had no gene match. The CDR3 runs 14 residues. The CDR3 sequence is CASSSGQRYNEQFF. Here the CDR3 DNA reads TGTGCCAGCAGCTCGGGACAGCGGTACAATGAGCAGTTCTTC.

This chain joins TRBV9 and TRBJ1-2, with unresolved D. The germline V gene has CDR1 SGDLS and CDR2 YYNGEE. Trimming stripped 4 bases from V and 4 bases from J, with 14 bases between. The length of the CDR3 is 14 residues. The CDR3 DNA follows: TGTGCCAGCAGCCCTATAGGAGTTTCCTATGGCTACACCTTC. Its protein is CASSPIGVSYGYTF.